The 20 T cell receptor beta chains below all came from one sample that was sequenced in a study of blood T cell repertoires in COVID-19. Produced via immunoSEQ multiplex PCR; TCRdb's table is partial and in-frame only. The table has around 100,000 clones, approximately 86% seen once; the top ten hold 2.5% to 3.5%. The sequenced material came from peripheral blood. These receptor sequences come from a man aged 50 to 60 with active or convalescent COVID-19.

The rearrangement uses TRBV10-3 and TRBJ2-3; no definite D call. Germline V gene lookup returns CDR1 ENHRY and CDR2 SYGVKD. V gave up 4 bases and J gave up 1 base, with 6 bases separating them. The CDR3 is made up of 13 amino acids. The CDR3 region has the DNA TGTGCCATCAGTGGCCTAGGCACAGATACGCAGTATTTT. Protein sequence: CAISGLGTDTQYF.

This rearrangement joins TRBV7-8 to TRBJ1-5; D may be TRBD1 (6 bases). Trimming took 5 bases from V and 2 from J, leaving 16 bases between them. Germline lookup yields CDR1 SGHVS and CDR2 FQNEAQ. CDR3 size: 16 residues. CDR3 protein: CASSTQQGRGNQPQHF. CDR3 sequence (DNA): TGTGCCAGCAGCACCCAACAGGGAAGAGGCAATCAGCCCCAGCATTTT.

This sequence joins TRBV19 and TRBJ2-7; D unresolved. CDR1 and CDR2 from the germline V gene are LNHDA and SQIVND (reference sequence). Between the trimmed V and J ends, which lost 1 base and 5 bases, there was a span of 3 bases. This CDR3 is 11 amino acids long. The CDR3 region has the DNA TGTGCCAGTAGTATAGCCAACGAGCAGTACGTC. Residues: CASSIANEQYV.

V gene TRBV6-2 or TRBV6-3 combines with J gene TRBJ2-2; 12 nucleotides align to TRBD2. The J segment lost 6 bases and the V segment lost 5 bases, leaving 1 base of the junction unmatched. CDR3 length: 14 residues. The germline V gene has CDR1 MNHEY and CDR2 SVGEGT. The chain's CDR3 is CASSRLAGAGELFF. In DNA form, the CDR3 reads TGTGCCAGCAGTCGACTAGCGGGGGCCGGGGAGCTGTTTTTT.

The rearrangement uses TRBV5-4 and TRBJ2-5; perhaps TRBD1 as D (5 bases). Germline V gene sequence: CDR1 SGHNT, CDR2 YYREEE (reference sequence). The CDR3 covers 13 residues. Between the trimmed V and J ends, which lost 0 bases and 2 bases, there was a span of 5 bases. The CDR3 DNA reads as TGTGCCAGCAGCTTGGGACAGCAAGAGACCCAGTACTTC. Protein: CASSLGQQETQYF.

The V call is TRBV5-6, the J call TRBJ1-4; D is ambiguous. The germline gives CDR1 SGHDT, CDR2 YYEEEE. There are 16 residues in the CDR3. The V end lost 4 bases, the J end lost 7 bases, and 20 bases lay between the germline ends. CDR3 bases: TGTGCCAGCAGCGCGTCTCCGGGGTCCTCGGGTGAAAAACTGTTTTTT. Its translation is CASSASPGSSGEKLFF.

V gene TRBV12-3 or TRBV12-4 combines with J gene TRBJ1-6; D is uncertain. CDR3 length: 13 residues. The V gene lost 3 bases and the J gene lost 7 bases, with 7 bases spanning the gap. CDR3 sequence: CASSLGVNSPLHF. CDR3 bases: TGTGCCAGCAGTTTGGGCGTCAATTCACCCCTCCACTTT.

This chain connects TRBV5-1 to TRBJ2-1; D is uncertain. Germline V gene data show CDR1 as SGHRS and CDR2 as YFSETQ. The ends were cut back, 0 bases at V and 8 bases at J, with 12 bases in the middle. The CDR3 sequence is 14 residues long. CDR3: CASSLAGTAHEQFF. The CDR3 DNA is TGCGCCAGCAGCTTGGCCGGAACAGCCCATGAGCAGTTCTTC.

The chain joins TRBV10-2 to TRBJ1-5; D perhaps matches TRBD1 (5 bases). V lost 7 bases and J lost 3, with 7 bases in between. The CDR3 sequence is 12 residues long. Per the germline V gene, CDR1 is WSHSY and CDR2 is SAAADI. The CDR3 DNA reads TGCGCCAGCAAGGACATCAATCAGCCCCAGCATTTT. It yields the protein CASKDINQPQHF.

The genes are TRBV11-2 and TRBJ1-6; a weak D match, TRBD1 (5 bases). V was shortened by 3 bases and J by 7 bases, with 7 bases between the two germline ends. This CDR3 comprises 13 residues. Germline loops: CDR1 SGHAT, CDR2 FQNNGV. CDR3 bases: TGTGCCAGCAGCTTGGGGGGGAATTCACCCCTCCACTTT. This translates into CASSLGGNSPLHF.

CDR3 in amino acids: CASSLDPSGSETQYF. CDR3 DNA: TGTGCCAGCAGCTTAGATCCTAGCGGTAGTGAGACCCAGTACTTC. The rearrangement joins TRBV11-2 to TRBJ2-5, with 7 positions matching TRBD2. The ends lost 0 bases at V and 5 bases at J; junction bases unmatched: 6. CDR3 size: 15 residues. Per the germline V gene, CDR1 is SGHAT and CDR2 is FQNNGV. The full variable domain, rest sourced from reference TRBV11-2 and TRBJ2-5, is EAGVAQSPRYKIIEKRQSVAFWCNPISGHATLYWYQQILGQGPKLLIQFQNNGVVDDSQLPKDRFSAERLKGVDSTLKIQPAKLEDSAVYLCASSLDPSGSETQYFGPGTRLLVL.

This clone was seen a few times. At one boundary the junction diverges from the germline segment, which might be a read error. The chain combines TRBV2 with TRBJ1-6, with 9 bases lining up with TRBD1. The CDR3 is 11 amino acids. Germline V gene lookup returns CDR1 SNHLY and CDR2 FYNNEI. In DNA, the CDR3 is TGTGCCAGCAGAGACCGGGACAGGGAAATATTT. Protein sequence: CASRDRDREIF.

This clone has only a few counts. The CDR3 region is CASSGTGYEQYV. CDR3 nucleotide sequence: TGTGCCAGCAGTGGGACAGGGTACGAGCAGTACGTC. J is TRBJ2-7 and V is TRBV28, with 9 bases lining up with TRBD1. The CDR3 has 12 residues. Germline CDR1 and CDR2: MDHEN and SYDVKM. V shed 5 bases, J shed 4 bases, and the junction held 0 bases outside the gene matches.

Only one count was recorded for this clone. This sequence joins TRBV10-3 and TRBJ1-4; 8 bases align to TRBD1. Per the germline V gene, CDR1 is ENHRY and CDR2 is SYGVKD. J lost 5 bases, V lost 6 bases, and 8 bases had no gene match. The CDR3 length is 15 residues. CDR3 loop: CAIRSSGQENEKLFF. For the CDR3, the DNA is TGTGCCATCAGGTCGTCGGGACAGGAGAATGAAAAACTGTTTTTT.

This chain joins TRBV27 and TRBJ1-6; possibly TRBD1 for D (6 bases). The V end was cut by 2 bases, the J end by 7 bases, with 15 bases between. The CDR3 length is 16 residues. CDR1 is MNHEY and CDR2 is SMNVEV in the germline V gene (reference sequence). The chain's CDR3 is CASSLNPTGWNSPLHF. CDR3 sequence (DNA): TGTGCCAGCAGTTTAAATCCCACAGGGTGGAATTCACCCCTCCACTTT.

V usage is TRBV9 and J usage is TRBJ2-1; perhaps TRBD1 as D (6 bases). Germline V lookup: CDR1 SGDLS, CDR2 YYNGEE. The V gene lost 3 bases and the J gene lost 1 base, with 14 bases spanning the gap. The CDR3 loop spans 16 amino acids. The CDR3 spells CASSARGQSSYNEQFF. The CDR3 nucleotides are TGTGCCAGCAGCGCCCGTGGACAGTCATCCTACAATGAGCAGTTCTTC.

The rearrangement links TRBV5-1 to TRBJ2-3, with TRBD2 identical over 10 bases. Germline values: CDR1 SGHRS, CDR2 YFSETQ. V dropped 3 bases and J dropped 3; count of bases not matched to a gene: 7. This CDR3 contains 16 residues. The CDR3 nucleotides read TGCGCCAGCAGCTCCTCCTTAGCGGGGGGTACAGATACGCAGTATTTT. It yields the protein CASSSSLAGGTDTQYF.

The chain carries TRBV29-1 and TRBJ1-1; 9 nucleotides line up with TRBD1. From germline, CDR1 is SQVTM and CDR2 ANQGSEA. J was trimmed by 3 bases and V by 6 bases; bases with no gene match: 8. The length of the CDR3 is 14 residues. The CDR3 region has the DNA TGCAGCGTCGCTACCGGGACAGGGCACACTGAAGCTTTCTTT. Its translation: CSVATGTGHTEAFF.

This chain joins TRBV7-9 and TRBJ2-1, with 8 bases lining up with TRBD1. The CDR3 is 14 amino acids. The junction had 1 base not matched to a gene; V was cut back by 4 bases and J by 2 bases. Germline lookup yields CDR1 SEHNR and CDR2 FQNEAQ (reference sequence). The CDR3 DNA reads TGTGCCAGCAGCTCAGGGGGCACCTACAATGAGCAGTTCTTC. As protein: CASSSGGTYNEQFF. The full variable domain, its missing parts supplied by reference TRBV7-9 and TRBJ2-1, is DTGVSQNPRHKITKRGQNVTFRCDPISEHNRLYWYRQTLGQGPEFLTYFQNEAQLEKSRLLSDRFSAERPKGSFSTLEIQRTEQGDSAMYLCASSSGGTYNEQFFGPGTRLTVL.

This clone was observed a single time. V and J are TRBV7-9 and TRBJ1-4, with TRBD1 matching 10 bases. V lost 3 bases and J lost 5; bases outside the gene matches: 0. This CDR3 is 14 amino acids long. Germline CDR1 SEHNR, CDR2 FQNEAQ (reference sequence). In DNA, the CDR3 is TGTGCCAGCAGCTTGGGACAGGGGAATGAAAAACTGTTTTTT. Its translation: CASSLGQGNEKLFF.